This T cell receptor beta chain derives from a study of cytomegalovirus exposure and HLA in healthy donors. Whole-study results and caveats: Later on, a genetic analysis was performed. It linked a missense variant in DCLRE1C with V- and J-gene trimming of TCR beta. Productive rates of about 87% or about 30% were seen for most TCR beta V segments in an earlier analysis.

This PCR relied on a set of 60 Vbeta primers and 13 Jbeta primers. TCRdb's copy holds only in-frame clones and misses some; the assay was immunoSEQ multiplex PCR. The table includes 90,000 to 120,000 clones, around 80% detected once. Samples came from healthy bone marrow donors. CDR1 is MNHEY, CDR2 SMNVEV, per germline (reference sequence). The CDR3 covers 12 residues. Trimming left V 3 bases short and J 3 bases short, with 6 bases between. Concerning this clone: The antigen is not known.

This TCR was recovered from a middle-aged woman in good health and CMV-seronegative. J is TRBJ2-7 and V is TRBV27; D possibly corresponds to TRBD2 (6 bases). Sequenced input: PBMCs. This CDR3 is CASSLGGYEQYF. The CDR3 coding sequence is TGTGCCAGCAGTTTGGGAGGCTACGAGCAGTACTTC.